Described below is a single TCR beta chain sequence and its context. The antigen is unknown. Sequencing was performed with immunoSEQ multiplex PCR; in TCRdb, only in-frame clones are kept and a portion is missing. The table includes fewer than 95,000 clones, around 93% detected once. The data derive from a study of graft-versus-host responses after intestinal transplantation. Looking at the study overall: All recipients were transplanted with multivisceral, liver-intestinal, or isolated intestinal grafts. All recipients got anti-thymocyte globulin induction, then tacrolimus and steroids for roughly 3 years.

V was pared by 1 base and J by 4 bases, with 9 bases of the junction left unmatched. The CDR3 runs to 16 residues. Looked up from germline, CDR1 is MNHEY and CDR2 is SVGAGI. Study results and limitations: HvG clone declines early post-transplant were associated with peak circulating GvH levels.

The V and J genes are TRBV6-5 and TRBJ1-1; the match to TRBD1 covers 7 bases. Specimen: unstimulated CD8+ T cells sorted from spleen or lymph node cells, collected before intestinal transplant. This receptor was obtained from a human donor who received an intestinal transplant. CDR3 coding DNA: TGTGCCAGCAGTTACTTGTTTCAGGGGGAGACCACTGAAGCTTTCTTT. Protein: CASSYLFQGETTEAFF.